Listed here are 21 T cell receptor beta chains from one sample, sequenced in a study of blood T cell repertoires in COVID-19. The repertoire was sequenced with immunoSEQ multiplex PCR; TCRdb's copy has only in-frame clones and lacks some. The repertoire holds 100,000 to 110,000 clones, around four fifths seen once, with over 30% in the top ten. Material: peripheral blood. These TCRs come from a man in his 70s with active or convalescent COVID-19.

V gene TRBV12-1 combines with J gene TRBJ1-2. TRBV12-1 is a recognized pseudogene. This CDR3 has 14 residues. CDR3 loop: CASSPASLRYGYTF. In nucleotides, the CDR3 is TGTGCCAGCAGCCCAGCGTCGCTAAGGTATGGCTACACCTTC.

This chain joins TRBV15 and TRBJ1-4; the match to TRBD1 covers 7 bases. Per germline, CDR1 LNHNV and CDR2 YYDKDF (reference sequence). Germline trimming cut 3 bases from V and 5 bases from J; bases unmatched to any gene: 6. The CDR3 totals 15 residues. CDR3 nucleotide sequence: TGTGCCACCAGCAGGCGAGACAGGGCCAATGAAAAACTGTTTTTT. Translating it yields CATSRRDRANEKLFF.

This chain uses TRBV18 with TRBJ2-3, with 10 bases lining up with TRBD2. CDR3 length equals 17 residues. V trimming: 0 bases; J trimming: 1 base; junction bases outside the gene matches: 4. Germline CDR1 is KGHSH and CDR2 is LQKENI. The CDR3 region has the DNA TGTGCCAGCTCACCACCGAGTCTAGCGGGGGGCACAGATACGCAGTATTTT. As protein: CASSPPSLAGGTDTQYF.

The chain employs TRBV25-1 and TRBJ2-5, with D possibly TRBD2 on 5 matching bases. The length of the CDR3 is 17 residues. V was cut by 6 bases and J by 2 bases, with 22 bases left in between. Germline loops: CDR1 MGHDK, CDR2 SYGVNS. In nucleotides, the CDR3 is TGTGCCAGCAGGGCCGAGAGGGCCCCAGAAACACAAGAGACCCAGTACTTC. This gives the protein CASRAERAPETQETQYF.

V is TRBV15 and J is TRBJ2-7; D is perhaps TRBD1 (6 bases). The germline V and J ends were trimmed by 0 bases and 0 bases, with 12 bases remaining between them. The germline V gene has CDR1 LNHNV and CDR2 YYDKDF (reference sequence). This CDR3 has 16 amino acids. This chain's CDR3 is CATSRDLIGGSYEQYF. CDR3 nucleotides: TGTGCCACCAGCAGAGATTTAATAGGGGGCTCCTACGAGCAGTACTTC. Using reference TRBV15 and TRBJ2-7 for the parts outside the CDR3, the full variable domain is DAMVIQNPRYQVTQFGKPVTLSCSQTLNHNVMYWYQQKSSQAPKLLFHYYDKDFNNEADTPDNFQSRRPNTSFCFLDIRSPGLGDTAMYLCATSRDLIGGSYEQYFGPGTRLTVT.

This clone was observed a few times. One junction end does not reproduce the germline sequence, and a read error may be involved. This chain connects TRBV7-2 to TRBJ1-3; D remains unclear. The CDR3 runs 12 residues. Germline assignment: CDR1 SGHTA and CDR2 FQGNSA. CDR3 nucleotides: TGTGCCAGCGGCTTACTAGGAAACACCATATATTTT. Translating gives CASGLLGNTIYF. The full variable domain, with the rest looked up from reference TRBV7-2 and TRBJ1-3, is GAGVSQSPSNKVTEKGKDVELRCDPISGHTALYWYRQSLGQGLEFLIYFQGNSAPDKSGLPSDRFSAERTGGSVSTLTIQRTQQEDSAVYLCASGLLGNTIYFGEGSWLTVV.

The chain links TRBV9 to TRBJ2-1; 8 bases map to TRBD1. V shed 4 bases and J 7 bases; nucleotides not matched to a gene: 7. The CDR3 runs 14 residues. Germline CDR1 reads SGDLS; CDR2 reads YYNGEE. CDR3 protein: CASSPGTGINEQFF. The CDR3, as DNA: TGTGCCAGCAGCCCCGGGACAGGTATTAATGAGCAGTTCTTC.

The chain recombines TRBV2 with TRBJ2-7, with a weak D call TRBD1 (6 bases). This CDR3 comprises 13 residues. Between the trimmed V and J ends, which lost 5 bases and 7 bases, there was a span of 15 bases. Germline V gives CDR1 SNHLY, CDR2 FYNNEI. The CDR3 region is CASSWDNGGEQYF. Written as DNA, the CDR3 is TGTGCCAGCAGTTGGGACAACGGTGGGGAGCAGTACTTC.

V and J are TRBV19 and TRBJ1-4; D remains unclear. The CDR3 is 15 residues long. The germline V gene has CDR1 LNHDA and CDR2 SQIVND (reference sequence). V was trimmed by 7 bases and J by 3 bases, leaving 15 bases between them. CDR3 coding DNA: TGTGCCAGTAAGCTCTCCCTCGGGGCTAATGAAAAACTGTTTTTT. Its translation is CASKLSLGANEKLFF.

CDR3: CASSLGGARRNSPLHF. The DNA for the CDR3 is TGTGCCAGCAGTTTAGGGGGGGCGCGGAGGAATTCACCCCTCCACTTT. The chain joins TRBV28 to TRBJ1-6; TRBD1 might be the D (6 bases). The CDR3 covers 16 residues. Germline V gives CDR1 MDHEN, CDR2 SYDVKM. V lost 2 bases, J lost 7 bases, and 15 bases lay in between.

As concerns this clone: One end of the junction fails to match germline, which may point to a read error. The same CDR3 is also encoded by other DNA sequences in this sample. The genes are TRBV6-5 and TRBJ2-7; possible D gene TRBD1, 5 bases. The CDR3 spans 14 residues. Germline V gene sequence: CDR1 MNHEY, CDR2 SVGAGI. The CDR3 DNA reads TGTGCCAGCAGTTACTCAGGGGCCTCCTACGAGCAGTATTTC. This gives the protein CASSYSGASYEQYF.

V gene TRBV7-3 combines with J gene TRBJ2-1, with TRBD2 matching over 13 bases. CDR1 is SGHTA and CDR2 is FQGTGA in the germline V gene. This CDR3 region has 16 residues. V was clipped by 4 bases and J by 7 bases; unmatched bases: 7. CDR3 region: CASSSQTSGGWNEQFF. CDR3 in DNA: TGTGCCAGCAGCTCCCAGACTAGCGGGGGGTGGAATGAGCAGTTCTTC.

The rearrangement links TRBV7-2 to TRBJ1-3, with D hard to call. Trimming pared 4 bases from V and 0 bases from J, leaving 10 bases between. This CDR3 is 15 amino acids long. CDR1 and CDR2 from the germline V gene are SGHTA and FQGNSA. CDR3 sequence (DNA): TGTGCCAGCAGCTCAGGACTCAACTCTGGAAACACCATATATTTT. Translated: CASSSGLNSGNTIYF.

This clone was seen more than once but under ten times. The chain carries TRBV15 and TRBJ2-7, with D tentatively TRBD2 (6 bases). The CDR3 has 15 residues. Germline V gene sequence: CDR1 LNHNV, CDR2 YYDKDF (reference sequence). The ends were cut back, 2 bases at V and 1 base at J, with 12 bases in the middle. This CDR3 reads CATSRSRDSSYEQYF. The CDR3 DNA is TGTGCCACCAGCAGATCCCGGGACTCGTCCTACGAGCAGTACTTC.

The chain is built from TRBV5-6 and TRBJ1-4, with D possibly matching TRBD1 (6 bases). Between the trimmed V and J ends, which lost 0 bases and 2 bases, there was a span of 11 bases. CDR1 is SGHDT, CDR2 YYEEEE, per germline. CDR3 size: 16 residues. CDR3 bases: TGTGCCAGCAGCTTGGCACAGGGACGGACTAATGAAAAACTGTTTTTT. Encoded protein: CASSLAQGRTNEKLFF.

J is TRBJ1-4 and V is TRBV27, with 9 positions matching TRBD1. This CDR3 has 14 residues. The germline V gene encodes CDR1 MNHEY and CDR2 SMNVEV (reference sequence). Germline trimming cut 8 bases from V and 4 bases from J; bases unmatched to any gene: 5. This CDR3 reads CASRGTGFNEKLFF. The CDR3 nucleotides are TGTGCCAGCCGTGGGACAGGGTTTAATGAAAAACTGTTTTTT.

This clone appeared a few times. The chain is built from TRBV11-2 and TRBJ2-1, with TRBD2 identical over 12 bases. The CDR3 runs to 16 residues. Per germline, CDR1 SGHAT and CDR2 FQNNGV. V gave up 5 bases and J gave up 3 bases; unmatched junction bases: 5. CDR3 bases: TGTGCCAGCAGCCCCCGACTAGCGGGAGTCTACAATGAGCAGTTCTTC. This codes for CASSPRLAGVYNEQFF.

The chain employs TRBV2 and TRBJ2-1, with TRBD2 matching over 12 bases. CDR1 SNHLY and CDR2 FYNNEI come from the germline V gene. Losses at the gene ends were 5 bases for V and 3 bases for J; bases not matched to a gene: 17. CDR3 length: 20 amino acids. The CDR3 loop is CASSSTLAGGLDRLYNEQFF. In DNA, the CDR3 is TGTGCCAGCAGTTCTACGCTAGCGGGGGGGTTAGACCGGCTCTACAATGAGCAGTTCTTC.

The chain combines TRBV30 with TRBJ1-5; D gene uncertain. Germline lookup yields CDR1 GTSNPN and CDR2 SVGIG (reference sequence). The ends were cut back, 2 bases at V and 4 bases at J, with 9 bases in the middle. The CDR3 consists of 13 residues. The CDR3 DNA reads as TGTGCCTGGAGTCCTTCCTTAAATCAGCCCCAGCATTTT. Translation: CAWSPSLNQPQHF. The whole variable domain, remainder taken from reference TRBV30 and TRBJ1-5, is SQTIHQWPATLVQPVGSPLSLECTVEGTSNPNLYWYRQAAGRGLQLLFYSVGIGQISSEVPQNLSASRPQDRQFILSSKKLLLSDSGFYLCAWSPSLNQPQHFGDGTRLSIL.

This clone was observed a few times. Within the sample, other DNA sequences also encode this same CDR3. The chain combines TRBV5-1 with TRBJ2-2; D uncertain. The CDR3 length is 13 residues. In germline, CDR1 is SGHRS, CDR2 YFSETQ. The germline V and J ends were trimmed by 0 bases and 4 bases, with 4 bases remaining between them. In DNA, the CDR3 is TGCGCCAGCAGCTTGGCCTCCACCGGGGAGCTGTTTTTT. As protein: CASSLASTGELFF.

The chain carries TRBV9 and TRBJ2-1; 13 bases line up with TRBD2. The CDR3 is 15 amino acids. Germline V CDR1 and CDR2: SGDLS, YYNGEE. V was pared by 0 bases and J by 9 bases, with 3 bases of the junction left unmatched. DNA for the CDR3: TGTGCCAGCAGCGTAGAGACTAGCGGGAGGCTTGAGCAGTTCTTC. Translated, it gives CASSVETSGRLEQFF.